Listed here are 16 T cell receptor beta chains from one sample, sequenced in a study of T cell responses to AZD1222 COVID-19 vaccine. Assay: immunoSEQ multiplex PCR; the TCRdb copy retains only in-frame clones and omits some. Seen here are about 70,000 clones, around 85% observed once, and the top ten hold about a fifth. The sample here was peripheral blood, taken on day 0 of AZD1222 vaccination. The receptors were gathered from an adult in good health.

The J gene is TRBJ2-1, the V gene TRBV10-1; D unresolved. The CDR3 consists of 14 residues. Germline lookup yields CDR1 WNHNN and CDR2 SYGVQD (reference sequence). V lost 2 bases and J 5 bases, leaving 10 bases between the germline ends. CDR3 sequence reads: CASSERGVHNEQFF. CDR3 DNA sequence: TGCGCCAGCAGTGAGCGCGGAGTGCACAATGAGCAGTTCTTC.

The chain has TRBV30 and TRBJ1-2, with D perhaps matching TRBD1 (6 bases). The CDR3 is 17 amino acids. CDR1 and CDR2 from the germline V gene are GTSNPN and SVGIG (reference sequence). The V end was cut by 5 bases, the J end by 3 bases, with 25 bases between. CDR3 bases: TGTGCCTGGGAAGGAAGGGCAGGGGCGAATATTGACTATGGCTACACCTTC. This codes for CAWEGRAGANIDYGYTF. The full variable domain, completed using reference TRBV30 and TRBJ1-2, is SQTIHQWPATLVQPVGSPLSLECTVEGTSNPNLYWYRQAAGRGLQLLFYSVGIGQISSEVPQNLSASRPQDRQFILSSKKLLLSDSGFYLCAWEGRAGANIDYGYTFGSGTRLTVV.

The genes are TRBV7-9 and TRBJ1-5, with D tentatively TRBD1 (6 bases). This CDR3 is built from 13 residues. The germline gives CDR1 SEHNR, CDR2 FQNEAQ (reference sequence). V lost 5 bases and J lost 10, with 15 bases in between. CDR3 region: CASSKGHQKPQHF. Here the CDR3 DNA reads TGTGCCAGCAGCAAGGGACATCAAAAACCCCAGCATTTT.

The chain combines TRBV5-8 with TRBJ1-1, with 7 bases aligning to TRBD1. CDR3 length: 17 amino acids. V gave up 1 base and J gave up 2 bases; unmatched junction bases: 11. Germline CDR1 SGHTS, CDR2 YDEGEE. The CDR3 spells CASSLWDRRYRNTEAFF. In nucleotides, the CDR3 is TGTGCCAGCAGCTTGTGGGACAGACGTTATCGTAACACTGAAGCTTTCTTT.

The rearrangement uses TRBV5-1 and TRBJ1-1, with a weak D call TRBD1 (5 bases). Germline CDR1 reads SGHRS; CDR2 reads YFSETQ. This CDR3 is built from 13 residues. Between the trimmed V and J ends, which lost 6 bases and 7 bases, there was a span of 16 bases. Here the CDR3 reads CASTRRGGNEAFF. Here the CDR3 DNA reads TGCGCCAGCACCCGAAGGGGAGGTAATGAAGCTTTCTTT.

The CDR3 DNA follows: TGTGCCAGTAGTGACGGGAGGTTTAATGAGCAGTTCTTC. It yields the protein CASSDGRFNEQFF. The rearrangement joins TRBV19 to TRBJ2-1, with 7 bases that match TRBD2. The V gene's germline CDR1 is LNHDA and CDR2 SQIVND (reference sequence). The CDR3 is 13 residues long. The ends lost 5 bases at V and 7 bases at J; junction bases unmatched: 5.

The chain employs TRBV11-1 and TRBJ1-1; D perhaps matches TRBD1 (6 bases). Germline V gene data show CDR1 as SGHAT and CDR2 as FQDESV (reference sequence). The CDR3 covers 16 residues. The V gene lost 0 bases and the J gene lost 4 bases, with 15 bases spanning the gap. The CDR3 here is CASSLAGQLSGTEAFF. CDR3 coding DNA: TGTGCCAGCAGCTTAGCTGGACAGTTATCCGGCACTGAAGCTTTCTTT. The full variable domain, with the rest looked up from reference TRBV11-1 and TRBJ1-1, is EAEVAQSPRYKITEKSQAVAFWCDPISGHATLYWYRQILGQGPELLVQFQDESVVDDSQLPKDRFSAERLKGVDSTLKIQPAELGDSAMYLCASSLAGQLSGTEAFFGQGTRLTVV.

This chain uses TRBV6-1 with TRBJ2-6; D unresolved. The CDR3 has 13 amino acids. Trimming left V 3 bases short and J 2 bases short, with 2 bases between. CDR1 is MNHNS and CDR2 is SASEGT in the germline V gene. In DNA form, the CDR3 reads TGTGCCAGCAGTGACACTGGGGCCAACGTCCTGACTTTC. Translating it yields CASSDTGANVLTF.

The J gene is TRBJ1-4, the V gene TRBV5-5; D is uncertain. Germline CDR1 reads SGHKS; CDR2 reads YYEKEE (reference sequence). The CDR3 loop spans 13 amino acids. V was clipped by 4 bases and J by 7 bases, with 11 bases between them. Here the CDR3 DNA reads TGTGCCAGCAGCCAGACGCCTTCTGAAAAACTGTTTTTT. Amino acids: CASSQTPSEKLFF.

The CDR3 nucleotides read TGCGCCAGCAGCTTGACCTTAGATACGCAGTATTTT. Translated: CASSLTLDTQYF. The chain recombines TRBV5-1 with TRBJ2-3; D gene ambiguous. The germline V gene has CDR1 SGHRS and CDR2 YFSETQ. Trimming stripped 1 base from V and 5 bases from J, with 5 bases between. This CDR3 contains 12 residues.

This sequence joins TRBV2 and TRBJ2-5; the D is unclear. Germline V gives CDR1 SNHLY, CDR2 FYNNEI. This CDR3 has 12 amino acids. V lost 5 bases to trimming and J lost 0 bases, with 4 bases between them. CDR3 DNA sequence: TGTGCCAGCAGTTTGTACCAAGAGACCCAGTACTTC. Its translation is CASSLYQETQYF.

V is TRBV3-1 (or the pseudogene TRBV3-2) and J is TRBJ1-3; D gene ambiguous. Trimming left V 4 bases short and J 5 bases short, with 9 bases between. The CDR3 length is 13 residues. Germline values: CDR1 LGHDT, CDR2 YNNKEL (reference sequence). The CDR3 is CASSPNGRNTIYF. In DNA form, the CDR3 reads TGTGCCAGCAGCCCGAATGGCCGAAACACCATATATTTT.

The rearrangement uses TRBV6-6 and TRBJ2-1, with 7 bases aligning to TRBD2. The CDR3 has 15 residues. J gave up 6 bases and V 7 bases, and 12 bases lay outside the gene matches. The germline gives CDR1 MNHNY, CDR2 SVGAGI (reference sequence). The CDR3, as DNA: TGTGCCAGCACCCGCCCCGGGGAGGGCCCCAATGAGCAGTTCTTC. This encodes CASTRPGEGPNEQFF.

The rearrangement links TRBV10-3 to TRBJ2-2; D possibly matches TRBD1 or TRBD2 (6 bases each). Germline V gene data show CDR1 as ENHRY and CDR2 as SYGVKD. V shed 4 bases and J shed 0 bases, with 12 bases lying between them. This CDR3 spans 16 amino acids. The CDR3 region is CAISVGGSANTGELFF. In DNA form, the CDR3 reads TGTGCCATCAGTGTAGGGGGGAGCGCGAACACCGGGGAGCTGTTTTTT.

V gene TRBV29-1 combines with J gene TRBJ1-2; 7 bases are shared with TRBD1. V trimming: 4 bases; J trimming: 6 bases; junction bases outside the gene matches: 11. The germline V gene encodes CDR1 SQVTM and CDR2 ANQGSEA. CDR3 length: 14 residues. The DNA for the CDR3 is TGCAGCGTTGGGGACAGTATTGGAAGAAATGGCTACACCTTC. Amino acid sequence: CSVGDSIGRNGYTF.

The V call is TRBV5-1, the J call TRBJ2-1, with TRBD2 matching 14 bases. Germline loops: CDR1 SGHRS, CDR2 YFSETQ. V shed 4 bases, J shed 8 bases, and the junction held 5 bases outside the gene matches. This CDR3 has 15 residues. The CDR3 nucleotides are TGCGCCAGCAGCCCGGGACTAGCGGGGGCTGATGAGCAGTTCTTC. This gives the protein CASSPGLAGADEQFF.